The 14 T cell receptor beta chains presented below share a single source sample, sequenced in a study of cytomegalovirus exposure and HLA in healthy donors. PCR employed 60 Vbeta and 13 Jbeta primers. The table came from immunoSEQ multiplex PCR; TCRdb's copy has only in-frame clones and leaves some out. Here the sample spans under 200,000 clones, around 85% being singletons. Material for sequencing was PBMCs. All receptors come from a human donor in good health.

This chain joins TRBV4-1 and TRBJ2-5; D is undetermined. The CDR3 is 13 amino acids. Trimming took 4 bases from V and 2 from J, leaving 8 bases between them. Per the germline V gene, CDR1 is MGHRA and CDR2 is YSYEKL. CDR3 residues: CASSRSVQETQYF. CDR3 nucleotide sequence: TGCGCCAGCAGCCGCTCGGTACAAGAGACCCAGTACTTC.

The chain uses TRBV4-3 and TRBJ2-1, with TRBD2 as a possible D gene (6 bases). The CDR3 length is 16 residues. Trimming took off 4 bases at V and 1 base at J, with 14 bases between the two ends. The germline V gene encodes CDR1 LGHNA and CDR2 YSLEER. CDR3 coding DNA: TGCGCCAGCAGCCGTTACCGGGACTTGTCCTACAATGAGCAGTTCTTC. It specifies CASSRYRDLSYNEQFF.

The V call is TRBV5-5, the J call TRBJ2-7, with 7 nucleotides matching TRBD2. This CDR3 comprises 13 residues. The germline V gene encodes CDR1 SGHKS and CDR2 YYEKEE (reference sequence). The trim removed 0 bases at V and 6 bases at J, leaving 3 bases unmatched. CDR3 amino acids: CASSLDWGGEQYF. The CDR3 nucleotides are TGTGCCAGCAGCTTGGACTGGGGGGGCGAGCAGTACTTC.

The chain joins TRBV9 to TRBJ1-3; D unclear. V was trimmed by 5 bases and J by 5 bases, leaving 8 bases between them. Germline CDR1 reads SGDLS; CDR2 reads YYNGEE. CDR3 length: 12 residues. For the CDR3, the DNA is TGTGCCAGCAGTTCTAAACGAAACACCATATATTTT. Its protein product is CASSSKRNTIYF.

This chain uses TRBV5-6 with TRBJ1-2; 7 bases align to TRBD1. This CDR3 is built from 16 residues. The V gene's germline CDR1 is SGHDT and CDR2 YYEEEE. The trim removed 4 bases at V and 4 bases at J, leaving 13 bases unmatched. The CDR3 nucleotides are TGTGCCAGCAGCCACAAACAGGGGAGGTTGAGCTATGGCTACACCTTC. Encoded protein: CASSHKQGRLSYGYTF.

The genes are TRBV19 and TRBJ2-3, with D possibly being TRBD2 (7 bases). V lost 10 bases and J lost 5, with 16 bases in between. The CDR3 contains 13 residues. The germline V gene encodes CDR1 LNHDA and CDR2 SQIVND (reference sequence). The CDR3 reads CATSRGAGDTQYF. The DNA for the CDR3 is TGTGCCACCTCTCGGGGGGCGGGAGATACGCAGTATTTT.

The chain carries TRBV13 and TRBJ1-2; no clear D gene. The V end was cut by 4 bases, the J end by 4 bases, with 10 bases between. Germline CDR1 reads PRHDT; CDR2 reads FYEKMQ (reference sequence). CDR3 size: 13 residues. The CDR3 sequence is CASSYSSSYGYTF. The CDR3 DNA follows: TGTGCCAGCAGCTACTCGTCCTCCTATGGCTACACCTTC.

The chain uses TRBV5-6 and TRBJ2-7; D is unresolved. The ends were cut back, 4 bases at V and 2 bases at J, with 10 bases in the middle. Looked up from germline, CDR1 is SGHDT and CDR2 is YYEEEE. The CDR3 has 13 amino acids. CDR3 DNA sequence: TGTGCCAGCAGCCAGAACATCGCCTACGAGCAGTACTTC. Translation: CASSQNIAYEQYF.

This clone was seen a few times. CDR3 sequence reads: CASSEEGQAYNEQFF. In nucleotides, the CDR3 is TGTGCCAGCAGTGAGGAAGGACAGGCCTACAATGAGCAGTTCTTC. The chain links TRBV6-4 to TRBJ2-1; 7 nucleotides align to TRBD1. V lost 3 bases and J lost 2; bases outside the gene matches: 4. Germline lookup yields CDR1 MRHNA and CDR2 SNTAGT. The CDR3 contains 15 residues.

This clone showed up just once. The rearrangement uses TRBV2 and TRBJ2-7; the D gene is possibly TRBD1 (6 bases). Trimming removed 8 bases from V and 4 bases from J, with 15 bases in between. The CDR3 is made up of 13 amino acids. Germline V lookup: CDR1 SNHLY, CDR2 FYNNEI. CDR3 residues: CASATEQGYEQYF. The CDR3 nucleotides read TGTGCCAGCGCAACCGAACAGGGTTACGAGCAGTACTTC.

The chain links TRBV7-8 to TRBJ1-5; D perhaps matches TRBD1 (5 bases). CDR1 is SGHVS, CDR2 FQNEAQ, per germline. V was shortened by 4 bases and J by 0 bases, with 13 bases between the two germline ends. The CDR3 sequence is 16 residues long. The CDR3 DNA reads as TGTGCCAGCAGCTCTGGCGGGACGGATAGCAATCAGCCCCAGCATTTT. Translating it yields CASSSGGTDSNQPQHF.

The rearrangement links TRBV18 to TRBJ2-5, with a tentative D call TRBD1 (6 bases). Germline V CDR1 and CDR2: KGHSH, LQKENI. The CDR3 extends over 14 amino acids. The V gene lost 1 base and the J gene lost 2 bases, with 8 bases spanning the gap. CDR3 residues: CASSPLTGQETQYF. The DNA of the CDR3 is TGTGCCAGCTCACCACTGACAGGTCAAGAGACCCAGTACTTC.

V gene TRBV7-9 combines with J gene TRBJ2-7; 15 bases line up with TRBD2. Unmatched junction bases numbered 9, after V lost 5 bases and J lost 4 bases. Germline V CDR1 and CDR2: SEHNR, FQNEAQ (reference sequence). The CDR3 has 17 residues. DNA for the CDR3: TGTGCCAGCAGCCAAGGGACTAGCGGGGGGCCCGGTTACGAGCAGTACTTC. The encoded protein is CASSQGTSGGPGYEQYF.

This clone has only a few counts. This rearrangement joins TRBV10-1 to TRBJ1-6; D uncertain. The V end was cut by 11 bases, the J end by 13 bases, with 12 bases between. In germline, CDR1 is WNHNN, CDR2 SYGVQD (reference sequence). The CDR3 runs to 10 residues. The CDR3 loop is CAPSPGPLHF. The CDR3 coding sequence is TGCGCCCCTTCTCCGGGGCCCCTCCACTTT.